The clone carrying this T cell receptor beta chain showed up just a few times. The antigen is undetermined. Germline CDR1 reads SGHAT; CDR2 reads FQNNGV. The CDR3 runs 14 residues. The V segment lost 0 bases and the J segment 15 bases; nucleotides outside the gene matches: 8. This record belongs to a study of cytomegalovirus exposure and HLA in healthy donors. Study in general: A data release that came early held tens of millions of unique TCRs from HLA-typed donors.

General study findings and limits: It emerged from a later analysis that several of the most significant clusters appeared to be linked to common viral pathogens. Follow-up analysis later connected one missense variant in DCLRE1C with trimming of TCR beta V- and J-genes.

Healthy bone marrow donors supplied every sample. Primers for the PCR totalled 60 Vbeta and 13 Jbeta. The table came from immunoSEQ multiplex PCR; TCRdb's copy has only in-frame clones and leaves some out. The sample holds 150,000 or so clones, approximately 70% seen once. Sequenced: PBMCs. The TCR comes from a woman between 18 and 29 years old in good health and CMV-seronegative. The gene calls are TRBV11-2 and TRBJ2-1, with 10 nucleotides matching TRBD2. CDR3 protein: CASSLEAGGPRAFF. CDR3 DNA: TGTGCCAGCAGCTTAGAAGCGGGAGGGCCTCGGGCGTTCTTC. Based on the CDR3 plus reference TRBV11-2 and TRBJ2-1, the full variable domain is EAGVAQSPRYKIIEKRQSVAFWCNPISGHATLYWYQQILGQGPKLLIQFQNNGVVDDSQLPKDRFSAERLKGVDSTLKIQPAKLEDSAVYLCASSLEAGGPRAFFGPGTRLTVL.